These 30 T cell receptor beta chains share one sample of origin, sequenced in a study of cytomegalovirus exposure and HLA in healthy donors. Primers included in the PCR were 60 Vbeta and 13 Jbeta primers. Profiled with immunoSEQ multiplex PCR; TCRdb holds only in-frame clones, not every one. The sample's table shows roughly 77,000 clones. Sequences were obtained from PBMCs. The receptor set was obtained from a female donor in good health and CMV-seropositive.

The CDR3 nucleotides are TGTGCCAGCAGTTACTCGGCAGGGGTGAAGGGCTACACCTTC. It codes for CASSYSAGVKGYTF. The rearrangement links TRBV6-5 to TRBJ1-2, with D possibly TRBD1 on 6 matching bases. V shed 0 bases and J shed 8 bases, with 13 bases lying between them. This CDR3 contains 14 residues. CDR1 is MNHEY and CDR2 is SVGAGI in the germline V gene.

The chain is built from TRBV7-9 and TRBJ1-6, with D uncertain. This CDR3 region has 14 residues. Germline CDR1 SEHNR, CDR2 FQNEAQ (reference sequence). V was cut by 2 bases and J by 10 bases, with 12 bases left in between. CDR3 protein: CASSLMGPSSPLHF. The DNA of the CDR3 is TGTGCCAGCAGCTTAATGGGCCCTTCGTCACCCCTCCACTTT.

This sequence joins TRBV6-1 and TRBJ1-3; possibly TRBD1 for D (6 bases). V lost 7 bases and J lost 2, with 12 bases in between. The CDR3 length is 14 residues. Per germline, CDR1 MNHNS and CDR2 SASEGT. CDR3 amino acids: CASNLQGTGNTIYF. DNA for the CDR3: TGTGCCAGCAACTTACAGGGAACTGGAAACACCATATATTTT.

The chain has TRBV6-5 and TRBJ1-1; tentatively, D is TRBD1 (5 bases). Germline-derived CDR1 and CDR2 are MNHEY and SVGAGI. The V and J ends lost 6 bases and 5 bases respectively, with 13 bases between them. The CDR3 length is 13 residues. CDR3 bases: TGTGCCAGCAGATACAACAGGCAGACTGAAGCTTTCTTT. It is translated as CASRYNRQTEAFF.

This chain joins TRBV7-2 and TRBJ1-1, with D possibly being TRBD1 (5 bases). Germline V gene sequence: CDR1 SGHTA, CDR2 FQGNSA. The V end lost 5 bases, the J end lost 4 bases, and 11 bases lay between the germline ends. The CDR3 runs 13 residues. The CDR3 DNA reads TGTGCCAGCAGCCCGCAGGGATTCACTGAAGCTTTCTTT. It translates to CASSPQGFTEAFF.

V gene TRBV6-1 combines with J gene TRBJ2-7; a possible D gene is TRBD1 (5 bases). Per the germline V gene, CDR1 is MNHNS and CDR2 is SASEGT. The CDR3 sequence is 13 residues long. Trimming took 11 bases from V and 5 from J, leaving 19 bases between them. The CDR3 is CAARPGGANEQYF. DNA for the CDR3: TGTGCCGCGAGACCAGGTGGGGCTAACGAGCAGTACTTC.

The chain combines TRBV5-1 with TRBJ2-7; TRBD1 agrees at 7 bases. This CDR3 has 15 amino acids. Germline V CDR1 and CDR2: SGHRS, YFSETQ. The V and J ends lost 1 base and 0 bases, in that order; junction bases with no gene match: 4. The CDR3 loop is CASSLWDSSSYEQYF. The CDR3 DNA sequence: TGCGCCAGCAGCTTGTGGGACAGTAGCTCCTACGAGCAGTACTTC.

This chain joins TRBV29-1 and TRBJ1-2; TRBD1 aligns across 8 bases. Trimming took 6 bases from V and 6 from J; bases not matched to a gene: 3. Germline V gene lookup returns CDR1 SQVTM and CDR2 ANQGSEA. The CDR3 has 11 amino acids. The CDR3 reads CSVGTGDGYTF. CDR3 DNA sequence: TGCAGCGTAGGGACAGGTGATGGCTACACCTTC.

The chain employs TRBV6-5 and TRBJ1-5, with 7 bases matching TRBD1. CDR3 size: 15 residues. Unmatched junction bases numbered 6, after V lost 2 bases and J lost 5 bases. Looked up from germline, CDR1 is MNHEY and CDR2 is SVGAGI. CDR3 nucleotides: TGTGCCAGCAGTTACCATGGCAGGGGGGATCAGCCCCAGCATTTT. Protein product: CASSYHGRGDQPQHF.

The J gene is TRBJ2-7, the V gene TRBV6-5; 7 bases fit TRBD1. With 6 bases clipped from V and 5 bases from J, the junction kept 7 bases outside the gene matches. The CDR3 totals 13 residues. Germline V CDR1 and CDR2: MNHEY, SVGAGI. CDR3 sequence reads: CASRLGGADEQYF. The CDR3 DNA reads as TGTGCCAGCAGACTAGGGGGCGCAGACGAGCAGTACTTC.

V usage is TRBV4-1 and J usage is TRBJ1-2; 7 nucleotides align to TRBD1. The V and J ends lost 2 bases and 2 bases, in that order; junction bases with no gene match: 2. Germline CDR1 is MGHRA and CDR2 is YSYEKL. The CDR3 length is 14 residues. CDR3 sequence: CASSQPTGNYGYTF. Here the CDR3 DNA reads TGCGCCAGCAGCCAACCGACAGGGAACTATGGCTACACCTTC.

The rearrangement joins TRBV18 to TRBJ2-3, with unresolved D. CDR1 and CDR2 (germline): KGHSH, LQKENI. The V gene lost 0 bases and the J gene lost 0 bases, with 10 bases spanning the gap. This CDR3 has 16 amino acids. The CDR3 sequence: CASSPPSRVSTDTQYF. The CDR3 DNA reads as TGTGCCAGCTCACCACCGTCCCGGGTTAGCACAGATACGCAGTATTTT.

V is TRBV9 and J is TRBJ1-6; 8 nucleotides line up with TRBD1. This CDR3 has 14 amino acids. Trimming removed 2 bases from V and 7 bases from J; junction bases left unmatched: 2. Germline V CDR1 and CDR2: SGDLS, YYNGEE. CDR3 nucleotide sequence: TGTGCCAGCAGCGTCCGACAGGGGAATTCACCCCTCCACTTT. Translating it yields CASSVRQGNSPLHF.

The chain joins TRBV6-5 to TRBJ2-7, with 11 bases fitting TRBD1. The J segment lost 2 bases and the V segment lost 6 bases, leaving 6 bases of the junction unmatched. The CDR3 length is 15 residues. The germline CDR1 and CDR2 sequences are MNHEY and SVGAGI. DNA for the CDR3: TGTGCCAGCAGGACCGCGGGACAGGGGGCCTACGAGCAGTACTTC. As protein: CASRTAGQGAYEQYF.

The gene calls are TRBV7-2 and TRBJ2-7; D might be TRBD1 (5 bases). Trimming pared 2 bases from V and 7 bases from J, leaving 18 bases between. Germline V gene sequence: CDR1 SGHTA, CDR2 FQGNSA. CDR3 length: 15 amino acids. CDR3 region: CASSLFAGQASEQYF. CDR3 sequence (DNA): TGTGCCAGCAGCTTATTTGCAGGGCAAGCGTCGGAGCAGTACTTC.

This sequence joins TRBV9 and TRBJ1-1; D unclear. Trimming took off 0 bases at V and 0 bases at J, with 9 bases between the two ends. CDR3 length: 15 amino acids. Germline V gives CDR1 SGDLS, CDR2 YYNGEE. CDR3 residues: CASSVGGLMNTEAFF. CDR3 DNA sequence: TGTGCCAGCAGCGTAGGCGGACTCATGAACACTGAAGCTTTCTTT.

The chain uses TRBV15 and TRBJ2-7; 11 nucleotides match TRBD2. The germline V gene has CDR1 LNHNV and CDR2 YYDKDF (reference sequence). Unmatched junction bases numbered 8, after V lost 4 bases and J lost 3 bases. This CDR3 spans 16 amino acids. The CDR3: CATSTPGTSGVYEQYF. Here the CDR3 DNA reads TGTGCCACCAGCACCCCCGGGACTAGCGGAGTCTACGAGCAGTACTTC.

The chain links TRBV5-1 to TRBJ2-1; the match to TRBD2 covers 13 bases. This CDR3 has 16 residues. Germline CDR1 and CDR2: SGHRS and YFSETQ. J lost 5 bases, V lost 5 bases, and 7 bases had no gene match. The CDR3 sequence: CASSSAGTSGNNEQFF. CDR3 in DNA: TGCGCCAGCAGTTCTGCCGGGACTAGCGGGAACAATGAGCAGTTCTTC.

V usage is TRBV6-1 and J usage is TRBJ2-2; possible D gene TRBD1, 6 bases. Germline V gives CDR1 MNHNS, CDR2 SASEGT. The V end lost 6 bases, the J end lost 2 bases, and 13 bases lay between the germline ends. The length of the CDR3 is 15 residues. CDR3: CASSVGHINTGELFF. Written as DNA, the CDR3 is TGTGCCAGCAGCGTGGGACATATTAACACCGGGGAGCTGTTTTTT.

The CDR3 DNA follows: TGTGCCAGCAGCTCGGATGGACAGGGTGGGAGCGAGCAGTACTTC. Its protein is CASSSDGQGGSEQYF. The chain carries TRBV11-3 and TRBJ2-7; 8 positions agree with TRBD1. The CDR3 totals 15 residues. CDR1 is SGHNT and CDR2 is YENEEA in the germline V gene. After removal of 4 bases from V and 6 bases from J, the junction contained 11 bases not matched to a gene.

CDR3 nucleotide sequence: TGCGCCAGCAGCCAAGTGACAGGGGGCGTCAGCGGGGAGCTGTTTTTT. Translating gives CASSQVTGGVSGELFF. The V call is TRBV4-1, the J call TRBJ2-2; 10 bases are shared with TRBD1. This CDR3 has 16 residues. Unmatched junction bases numbered 6, after V lost 1 base and J lost 7 bases. Germline CDR1 reads MGHRA; CDR2 reads YSYEKL.

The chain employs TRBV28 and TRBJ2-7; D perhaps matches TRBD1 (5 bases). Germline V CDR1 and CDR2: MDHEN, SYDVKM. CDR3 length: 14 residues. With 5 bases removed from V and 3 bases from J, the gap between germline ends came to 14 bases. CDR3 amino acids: CASSAQTVIYEQYF. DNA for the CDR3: TGTGCCAGCAGTGCCCAGACAGTAATCTACGAGCAGTACTTC.

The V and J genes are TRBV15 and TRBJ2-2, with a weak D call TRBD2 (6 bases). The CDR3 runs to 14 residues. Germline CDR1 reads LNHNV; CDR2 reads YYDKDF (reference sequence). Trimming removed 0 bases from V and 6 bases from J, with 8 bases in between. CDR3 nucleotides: TGTGCCACCAGCAGAGACCCTAGCGCCGGGGAGCTGTTTTTT. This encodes CATSRDPSAGELFF. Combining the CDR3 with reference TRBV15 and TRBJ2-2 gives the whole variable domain DAMVIQNPRYQVTQFGKPVTLSCSQTLNHNVMYWYQQKSSQAPKLLFHYYDKDFNNEADTPDNFQSRRPNTSFCFLDIRSPGLGDTAMYLCATSRDPSAGELFFGEGSRLTVL.

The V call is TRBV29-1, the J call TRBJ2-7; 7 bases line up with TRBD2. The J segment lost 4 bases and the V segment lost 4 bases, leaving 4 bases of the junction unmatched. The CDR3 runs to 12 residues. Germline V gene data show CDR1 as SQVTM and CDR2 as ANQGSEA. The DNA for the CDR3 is TGCAGCGTTGCGCGGGGGTGGTACGAGCAGTACTTC. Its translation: CSVARGWYEQYF.

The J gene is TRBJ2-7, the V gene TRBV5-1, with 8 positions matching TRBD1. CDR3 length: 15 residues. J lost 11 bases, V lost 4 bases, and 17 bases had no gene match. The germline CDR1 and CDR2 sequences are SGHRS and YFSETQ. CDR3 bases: TGCGCCAGCAGCACCACCGGGACAGGCCCGTCGACGGAGTACTTC. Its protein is CASSTTGTGPSTEYF.

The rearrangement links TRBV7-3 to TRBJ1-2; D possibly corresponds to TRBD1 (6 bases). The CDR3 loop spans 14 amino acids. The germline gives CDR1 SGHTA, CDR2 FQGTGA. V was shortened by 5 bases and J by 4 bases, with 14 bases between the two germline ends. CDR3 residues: CASSPTGGGYGYTF. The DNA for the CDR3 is TGTGCCAGCAGCCCGACTGGGGGCGGCTATGGCTACACCTTC.

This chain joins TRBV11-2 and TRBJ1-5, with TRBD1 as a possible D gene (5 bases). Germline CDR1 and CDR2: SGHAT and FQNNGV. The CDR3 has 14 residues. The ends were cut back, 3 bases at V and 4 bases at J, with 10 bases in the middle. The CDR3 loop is CASSLRGGNQPQHF. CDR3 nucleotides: TGTGCCAGCAGCTTGAGGGGAGGGAATCAGCCCCAGCATTTT.

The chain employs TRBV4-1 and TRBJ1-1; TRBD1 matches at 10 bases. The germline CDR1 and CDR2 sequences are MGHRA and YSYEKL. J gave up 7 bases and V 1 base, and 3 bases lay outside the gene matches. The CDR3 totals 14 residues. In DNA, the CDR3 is TGCGCCAGCAGCCAAGGACAGGGGGCCTTTGAAGCTTTCTTT. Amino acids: CASSQGQGAFEAFF.

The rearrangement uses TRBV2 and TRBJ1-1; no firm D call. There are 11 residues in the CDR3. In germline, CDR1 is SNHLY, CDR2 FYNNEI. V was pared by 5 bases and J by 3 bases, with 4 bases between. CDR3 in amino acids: CASSYDTEAFF. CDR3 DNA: TGTGCCAGCAGTTATGACACTGAAGCTTTCTTT.

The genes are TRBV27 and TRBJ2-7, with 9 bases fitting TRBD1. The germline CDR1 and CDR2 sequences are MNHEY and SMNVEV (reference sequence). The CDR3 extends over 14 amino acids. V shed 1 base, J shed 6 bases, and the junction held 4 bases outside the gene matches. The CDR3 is CASSLLGTGSEQYF. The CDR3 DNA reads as TGTGCCAGCAGTTTATTAGGGACAGGGAGCGAGCAGTACTTC.